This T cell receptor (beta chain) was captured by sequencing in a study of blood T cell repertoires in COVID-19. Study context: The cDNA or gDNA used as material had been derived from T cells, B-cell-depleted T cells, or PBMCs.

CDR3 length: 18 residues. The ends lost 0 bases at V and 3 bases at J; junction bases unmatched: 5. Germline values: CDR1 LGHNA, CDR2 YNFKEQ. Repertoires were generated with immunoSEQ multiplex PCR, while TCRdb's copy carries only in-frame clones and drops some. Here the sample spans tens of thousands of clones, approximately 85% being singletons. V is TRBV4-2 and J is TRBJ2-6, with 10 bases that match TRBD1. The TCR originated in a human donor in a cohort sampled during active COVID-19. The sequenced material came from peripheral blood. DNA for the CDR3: TGTGCCAGCAGCCAAGACCCGGGACAGGGGAGTGGGGCCAACGTCCTGACTTTC. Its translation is CASSQDPGQGSGANVLTF.